This T cell receptor beta chain was documented in a study of OX40 agonist ivuxolimab in advanced cancers. The overall study: In this trial design, patients received ivuxolimab intravenously at 0.01 to 10 mg/kg every 2 weeks. Findings of the study overall: The mean number of expanded clones was higher in CD8+ T cells than in CD4+.

The CDR3 runs to 14 residues. V shed 5 bases, J shed 0 bases, and the junction held 3 bases outside the gene matches. The germline gives CDR1 SGHTA, CDR2 FQGNSA. A remark on this clone: Its antigen is unidentified. Other DNA sequences in this specimen translate into the identical CDR3.

Samples were taken at baseline and on day 1 of cycles 4 and 7. Sequenced by immunoSEQ multiplex PCR; TCRdb stores in-frame clones only, minus some. The data contain approximately 84,000 clones, 80% to 95% of them singletons. V gene TRBV7-2 combines with J gene TRBJ1-2, with 7 bases lining up with TRBD1. The input for sequencing was CD4+ or CD8+ T cells sorted from blood, taken in a trial of the OX40 agonist ivuxolimab. This TCR was recovered from an adult with an advanced solid tumor such as melanoma, head and neck, liver or kidney cancer. The CDR3 region has the DNA TGTGCCAGCAGCCCCGGGACAGCTAACTATGGCTACACCTTC. Protein product: CASSPGTANYGYTF.